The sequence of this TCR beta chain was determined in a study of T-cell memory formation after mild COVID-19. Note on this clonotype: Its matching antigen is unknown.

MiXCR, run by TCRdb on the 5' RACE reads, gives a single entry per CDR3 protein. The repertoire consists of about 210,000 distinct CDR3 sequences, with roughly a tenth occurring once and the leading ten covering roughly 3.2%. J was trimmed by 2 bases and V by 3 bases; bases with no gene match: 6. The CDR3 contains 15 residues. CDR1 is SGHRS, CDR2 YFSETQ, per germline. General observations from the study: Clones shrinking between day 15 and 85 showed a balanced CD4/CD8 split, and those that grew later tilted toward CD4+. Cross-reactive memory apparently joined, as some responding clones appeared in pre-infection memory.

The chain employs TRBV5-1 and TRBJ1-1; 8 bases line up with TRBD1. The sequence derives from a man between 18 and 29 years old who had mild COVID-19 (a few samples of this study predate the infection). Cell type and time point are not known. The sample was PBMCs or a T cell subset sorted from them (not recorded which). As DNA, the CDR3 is TGCGCCAGCAGCTATACAGGGGGGCTCAACACTGAAGCTTTCTTT. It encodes CASSYTGGLNTEAFF. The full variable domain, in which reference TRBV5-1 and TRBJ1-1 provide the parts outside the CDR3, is KAGVTQTPRYLIKTRGQQVTLSCSPISGHRSVSWYQQTPGQGLQFLFEYFSETQRNKGNFPGRFSGRQFSNSRSEMNVSTLELGDSALYLCASSYTGGLNTEAFFGQGTRLTVV.